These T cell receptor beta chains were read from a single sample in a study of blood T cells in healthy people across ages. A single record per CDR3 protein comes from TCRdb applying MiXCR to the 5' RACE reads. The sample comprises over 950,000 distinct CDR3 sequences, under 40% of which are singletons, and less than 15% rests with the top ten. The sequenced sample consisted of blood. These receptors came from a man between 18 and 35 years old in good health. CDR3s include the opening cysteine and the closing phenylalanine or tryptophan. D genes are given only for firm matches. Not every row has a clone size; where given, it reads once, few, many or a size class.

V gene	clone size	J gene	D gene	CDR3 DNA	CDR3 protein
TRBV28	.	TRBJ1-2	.	TGTGCCAGCAAGTTACCCCAGAGTAACTATGGCTACACCTTC	CASKLPQSNYGYTF
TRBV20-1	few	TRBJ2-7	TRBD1	TGCAGTGCTAGATCGGGGCAGAGGACAGGGATCCTCGAGCAGTACTTC	CSARSGQRTGILEQYF
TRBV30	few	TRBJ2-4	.	TGTGCCTGGAGGGCTTCTCGCAAAAACATTCAGTACTTC	CAWRASRKNIQYF
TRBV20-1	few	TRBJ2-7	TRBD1	TGCAGTGCTAGTGGGACAGGGAGAGAGCAGTACTTC	CSASGTGREQYF
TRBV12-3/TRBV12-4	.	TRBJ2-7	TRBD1	TGTGCCAGCAACCGGCCCGGGACAGGGGTTTACAATGAGCAGTACTTC	CASNRPGTGVYNEQYF
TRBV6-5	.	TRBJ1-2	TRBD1	TGTGCCATCAGACAGGGCCCCTATGGCTACACCTTC	CAIRQGPYGYTF
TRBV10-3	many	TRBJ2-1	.	TGTGCCATCAGCTTGAGGGGTTCTAGCTCCTACAATGAGCAGTTCTTC	CAISLRGSSSYNEQFF
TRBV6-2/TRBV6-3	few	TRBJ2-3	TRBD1	TGTGCCAGCAGTCCCTTAAGGACAGGGATTAATTGGGGCACAGATACGCAGTATTTT	CASSPLRTGINWGTDTQYF
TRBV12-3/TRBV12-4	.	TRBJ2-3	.	TGTGCCAGCAGTTTTACAGGGATGAGAACAGATGTGCAGTATTTT	CASSFTGMRTDVQYF
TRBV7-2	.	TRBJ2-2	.	TGTGCCAGCAGCTTAGCCAGGGTCCGAACCGGGGAGCTGTTTTTT	CASSLARVRTGELFF